One and the same sample provided the 20 T cell receptor beta chains below, sequenced in a study of response to subunit inactivated influenza vaccine. TCRdb re-derived calls from the RT-PCR reads in MiXCR, one entry per CDR3 protein. The data contain more than 550,000 distinct CDR3 sequences, about 12% of them singletons. The sample here was PBMCs from blood, taken on the day of vaccination. The receptors were sampled from a man aged 45-65 years who received an inactivated influenza vaccine.

The chain's CDR3 is CASSQDEGDTQYF. The CDR3 DNA reads as TGTGCCAGCAGCCAAGATGAAGGGGATACGCAGTATTTT. The chain uses TRBV14 and TRBJ2-3; no firm D call. Per the germline V gene, CDR1 is SGHDN and CDR2 is FVKESK. The CDR3 covers 13 residues. Trimming left V 0 bases short and J 6 bases short, with 7 bases between.

The rearrangement joins TRBV7-9 to TRBJ2-7; D may be TRBD2 (6 bases). Germline values: CDR1 SEHNR, CDR2 FQNEAQ (reference sequence). The V gene lost 5 bases and the J gene lost 7 bases, with 21 bases spanning the gap. This CDR3 has 15 amino acids. The CDR3 sequence: CASSPASGVGKEQYF. CDR3 bases: TGTGCCAGCAGCCCAGCCTCGGGGGTAGGGAAGGAGCAGTACTTC.

This clonotype turned up a few times. The chain links TRBV10-3 to TRBJ2-3, with D tentatively TRBD2 (5 bases). Germline CDR1 is ENHRY and CDR2 is SYGVKD. Trimming took off 10 bases at V and 1 base at J, with 15 bases between the two ends. This CDR3 has 14 residues. The CDR3 spells CATEAREGTDTQYF. The CDR3 region has the DNA TGTGCCACAGAGGCCCGGGAAGGCACAGATACGCAGTATTTT.

V is TRBV2 and J is TRBJ2-7, with D hard to call. Germline-derived CDR1 and CDR2 are SNHLY and FYNNEI. CDR3 length: 14 amino acids. V lost 3 bases to trimming and J lost 0 bases, with 9 bases between them. DNA of the CDR3: TGTGCCAGCAGTGAGCGTTTATCCTCCTACGAGCAGTACTTC. It is translated as CASSERLSSYEQYF.

The V and J genes are TRBV29-1 and TRBJ2-2; D possibly matches TRBD1 or TRBD2 (5 bases each). Trimming took off 6 bases at V and 3 bases at J, with 17 bases between the two ends. The CDR3 has 15 amino acids. CDR1 and CDR2 from the germline V gene are SQVTM and ANQGSEA. Here the CDR3 DNA reads TGCAGCGTGGGGACCGGGACCTTTGACACCGGGGAGCTGTTTTTT. It translates to CSVGTGTFDTGELFF.

This clonotype was detected only a few times. The chain uses TRBV28 and TRBJ2-3; 12 nucleotides agree with TRBD2. Trimming at V came to 4 bases and at J to 7 bases, leaving 6 bases not matched to a gene. In germline, CDR1 is MDHEN, CDR2 SYDVKM. The CDR3 is 15 amino acids. The CDR3 loop reads CASSSSGRAENTQYF. DNA for the CDR3: TGTGCCAGCAGTTCTAGCGGGAGGGCCGAGAATACGCAGTATTTT.

The table lists this clonotype with a few counts. V usage is TRBV5-1 and J usage is TRBJ1-5; D is uncertain. Germline values: CDR1 SGHRS, CDR2 YFSETQ. Trimming pared 1 base from V and 3 bases from J, leaving 11 bases between. The CDR3 loop spans 15 amino acids. Written as DNA, the CDR3 is TGCGCCAGCAGCTTGTCGCCGAGCCCCAATCAGCCCCAGCATTTT. It yields the protein CASSLSPSPNQPQHF. Together with reference TRBV5-1 and TRBJ1-5, the CDR3 gives the full variable domain: KAGVTQTPRYLIKTRGQQVTLSCSPISGHRSVSWYQQTPGQGLQFLFEYFSETQRNKGNFPGRFSGRQFSNSRSEMNVSTLELGDSALYLCASSLSPSPNQPQHFGDGTRLSIL.

This chain uses TRBV7-2 with TRBJ2-1; the match to TRBD2 covers 8 bases. Germline V CDR1 and CDR2: SGHTA, FQGNSA. CDR3 length: 16 amino acids. V shed 1 base, J shed 5 bases, and the junction held 7 bases outside the gene matches. The CDR3 DNA reads as TGTGCCAGCAGCTTAGGTGGCGGGAGGCCCGACAATGAGCAGTTCTTC. Residues: CASSLGGGRPDNEQFF.

J is TRBJ1-2 and V is TRBV6-5; D is undetermined. The germline V gene encodes CDR1 MNHEY and CDR2 SVGAGI. The germline V and J ends were trimmed by 5 bases and 2 bases, with 6 bases remaining between them. This CDR3 contains 12 residues. The CDR3 reads CASSAPNYGYTF. Written as DNA, the CDR3 is TGTGCCAGCAGTGCCCCGAACTATGGCTACACCTTC.

V is TRBV29-1 and J is TRBJ1-5; D is uncertain. CDR3 length equals 12 residues. The ends were cut back, 5 bases at V and 2 bases at J, with 7 bases in the middle. Germline V CDR1 and CDR2: SQVTM, ANQGSEA. The CDR3 DNA reads TGCAGCGTTAAGGACGGCAATCAGCCCCAGCATTTT. Translated, it gives CSVKDGNQPQHF.

The chain joins TRBV29-1 to TRBJ2-5, with 7 bases fitting TRBD2. V was pared by 7 bases and J by 7 bases, with 6 bases of the junction left unmatched. The CDR3 length is 11 residues. CDR1 is SQVTM, CDR2 ANQGSEA, per germline. CDR3 sequence: CSAGLVGTQYF. CDR3 nucleotides: TGCAGCGCCGGACTAGTTGGGACCCAGTACTTC.

Only a few counts were recorded for this clonotype. V usage is TRBV12-3 or TRBV12-4 and J usage is TRBJ2-1; TRBD2 matches at 10 bases. V was pared by 5 bases and J by 9 bases, with 7 bases of the junction left unmatched. The CDR3 is 14 residues long. This CDR3 is CASSVLAGGGEQFF. The CDR3 bases are TGTGCCAGCAGTGTCTTAGCGGGGGGCGGTGAGCAGTTCTTC.

This clonotype was seen a handful of times. The V gene is TRBV4-1, the J gene TRBJ1-4; 8 bases map to TRBD1. V lost 4 bases to trimming and J lost 2 bases; unmatched junction nucleotides: 6. From germline, CDR1 is MGHRA and CDR2 YSYEKL. The CDR3 spans 16 residues. CDR3 coding DNA: TGCGCCAGCAGCCGGGTGGGGGACAGGACTAATGAAAAACTGTTTTTT. Residues: CASSRVGDRTNEKLFF.

This clonotype was observed a handful of times. This chain connects TRBV21-1 to TRBJ2-5. TRBV21-1 is reported as a pseudogene. CDR3 size: 14 residues. The CDR3 protein is CASSKAKRQETQYF. The CDR3 coding sequence is TGTGCCAGCAGCAAAGCGAAGCGCCAAGAGACCCAGTACTTC.

The CDR3 DNA is TGTGCCAGCAAGTCGGGATACACAGATACGCAGTATTTT. It specifies CASKSGYTDTQYF. The J gene is TRBJ2-3, the V gene TRBV7-2, with D possibly TRBD2 on 5 matching bases. The germline V and J ends were trimmed by 7 bases and 2 bases, with 10 bases remaining between them. The CDR3 is 13 amino acids. The V gene's germline CDR1 is SGHTA and CDR2 FQGNSA.

V is TRBV11-2 and J is TRBJ1-5; no clear D. The CDR3 spans 15 residues. Trimming took 0 bases from V and 4 from J, leaving 10 bases between them. Germline loops: CDR1 SGHAT, CDR2 FQNNGV. CDR3 protein: CASSLDWLGNQPQHF. In nucleotides, the CDR3 is TGTGCCAGCAGCTTAGATTGGTTGGGGAATCAGCCCCAGCATTTT.

This clonotype was recorded at least ten times. V and J are TRBV12-3 or TRBV12-4 and TRBJ1-5; maybe TRBD1 (5 bases). The V and J ends lost 1 base and 7 bases respectively, with 11 bases between them. CDR3 length: 14 residues. The CDR3 is CASSLGQGGQPQHF. For the CDR3, the DNA is TGTGCCAGCAGTTTAGGGCAGGGCGGCCAGCCCCAGCATTTT.

This clonotype came up a few times. The V call is TRBV19, the J call TRBJ1-3; D gene unclear. In germline, CDR1 is LNHDA, CDR2 SQIVND (reference sequence). The CDR3 runs to 15 residues. The V end was cut by 9 bases, the J end by 0 bases, with 15 bases between. The CDR3 DNA sequence: TGTGCCAGCCAAGGGCGCCGCGCCTCTGGAAACACCATATATTTT. Its translation is CASQGRRASGNTIYF.

This rearrangement joins TRBV20-1 to TRBJ1-5; the match to TRBD1 covers 11 bases. The CDR3 has 16 amino acids. V dropped 6 bases and J dropped 5; count of bases not matched to a gene: 12. Germline-derived CDR1 and CDR2 are DFQATT and SNEGSKA (reference sequence). The CDR3 loop is CSAKSGTGGTYQPQHF. In nucleotides, the CDR3 is TGCAGTGCAAAGTCCGGGACAGGGGGTACTTATCAGCCCCAGCATTTT.

The rearrangement uses TRBV20-1 and TRBJ1-6, with TRBD1 matching over 9 bases. V shed 6 bases and J 9 bases; nucleotides not matched to a gene: 9. CDR1 and CDR2 from the germline V gene are DFQATT and SNEGSKA (reference sequence). The CDR3 is 14 amino acids. The CDR3 reads CSAQGARISSPLHF. The DNA for the CDR3 is TGCAGTGCACAGGGGGCGCGAATAAGTTCACCCCTCCACTTT.